This entry is about one T cell receptor beta chain. The antigen remains unidentified. The data derive from a study of T cell repertoires in cytomegalovirus infection. Study as a whole: Signatures in public TCR beta sequences pointed to both CMV infection and matching HLA type. Whole-study results and caveats: CMV-specific TCR beta clonotypes restricted by HLA-C dominated the ex vivo response. Carriage of CMV together with the relevant HLA was identifiable through cumulative public TCR beta family frequency.

This CDR3 has 15 residues. Per germline, CDR1 SGHAT and CDR2 FQNNGV. With V trimmed by 0 bases and J by 4 bases, 2 bases remained unmatched. Using its own MiXCR run on the reads, TCRdb lists one record per CDR3 protein. The sample consists of 270,000 or so distinct CDR3 sequences, about a sixth of them appearing once. The genes are TRBV11-2 and TRBJ2-5; 10 bases map to TRBD1. The sequencing input was CD8+ T cells from PBMCs. The receptor was isolated from a human donor in good health (CMV status not recorded). Some clones in this sample may be carry-over from other donors' samples. As DNA, the CDR3 is TGTGCCAGCAGCTTAGAGACAGGGGGCATAGAGACCCAGTACTTC. This gives the protein CASSLETGGIETQYF.